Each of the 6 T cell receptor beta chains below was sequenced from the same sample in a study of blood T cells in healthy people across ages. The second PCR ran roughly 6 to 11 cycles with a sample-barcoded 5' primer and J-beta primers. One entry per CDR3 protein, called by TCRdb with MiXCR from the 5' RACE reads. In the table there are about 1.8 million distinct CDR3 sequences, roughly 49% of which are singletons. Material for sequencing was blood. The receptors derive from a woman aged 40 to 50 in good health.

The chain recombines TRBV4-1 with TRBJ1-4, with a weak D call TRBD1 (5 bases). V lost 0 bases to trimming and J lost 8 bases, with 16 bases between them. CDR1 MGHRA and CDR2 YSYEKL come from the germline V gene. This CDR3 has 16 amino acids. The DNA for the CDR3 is TGCGCCAGCAGCCAAGATTACGGGACCGAAAAGGAAAAACTGTTTTTT. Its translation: CASSQDYGTEKEKLFF.

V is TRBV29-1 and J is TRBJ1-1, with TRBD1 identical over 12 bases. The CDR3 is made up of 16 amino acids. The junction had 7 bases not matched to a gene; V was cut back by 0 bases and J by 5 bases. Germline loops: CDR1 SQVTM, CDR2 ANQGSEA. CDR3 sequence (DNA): TGCAGCGTTGAAGATAGGGGACAGGGGGCGAGAACTGAAGCTTTCTTT. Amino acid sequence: CSVEDRGQGARTEAFF.

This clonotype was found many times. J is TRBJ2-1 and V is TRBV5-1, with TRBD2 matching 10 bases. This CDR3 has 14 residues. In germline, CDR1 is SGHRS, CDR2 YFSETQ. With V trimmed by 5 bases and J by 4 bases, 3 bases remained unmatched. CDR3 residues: CASSLAGAYNEQFF. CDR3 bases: TGCGCCAGCAGTCTAGCGGGGGCGTACAATGAGCAGTTCTTC.

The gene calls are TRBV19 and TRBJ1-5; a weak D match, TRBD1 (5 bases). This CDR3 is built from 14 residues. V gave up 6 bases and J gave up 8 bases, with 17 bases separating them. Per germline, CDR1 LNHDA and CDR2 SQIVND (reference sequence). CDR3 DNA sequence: TGTGCCAGTAGCACCGGACACCCCGGAGAGCCCCAGCATTTT. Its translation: CASSTGHPGEPQHF. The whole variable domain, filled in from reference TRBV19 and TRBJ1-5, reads DGGITQSPKYLFRKEGQNVTLSCEQNLNHDAMYWYRQDPGQGLRLIYYSQIVNDFQKGDIAEGYSVSREKKESFPLTVTSAQKNPTAFYLCASSTGHPGEPQHFGDGTRLSIL.

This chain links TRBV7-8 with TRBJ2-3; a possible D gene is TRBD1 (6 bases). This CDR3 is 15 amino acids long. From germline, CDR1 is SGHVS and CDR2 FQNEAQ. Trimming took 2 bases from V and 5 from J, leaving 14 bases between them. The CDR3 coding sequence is TGTGCCAGCAGCTTATATCAGGGGCTTGAAGATACGCAGTATTTT. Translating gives CASSLYQGLEDTQYF.

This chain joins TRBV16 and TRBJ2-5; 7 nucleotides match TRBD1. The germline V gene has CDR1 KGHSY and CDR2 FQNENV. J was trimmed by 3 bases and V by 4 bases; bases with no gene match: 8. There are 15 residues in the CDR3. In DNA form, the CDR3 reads TGTGCCAGCAGCCCAAAAGACAGGGAAGAAGAGACCCAGTACTTC. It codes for CASSPKDREEETQYF.